What follows are 15 T cell receptor beta chains derived from one specimen sequenced in a study of blood T cell repertoires in COVID-19 (dated by TCRdb to between 2020 and 2021). Library method: the immunoSEQ multiplex PCR assay. TCRdb re-hosts the immuneACCESS table, in-frame sequences only. Its copies lack some clones; in the studies checked, an unresolved V gene accounts for under half of them, and the cause for the rest is not known. For this sample there are some 130,000 clones; almost 70% appear just once. The top ten constitute over 1.5% of the sample. Sequenced sample: peripheral blood. The receptors come from a woman aged 70-85 years with acute or convalescent COVID-19.

The chain employs TRBV24-1 and TRBJ2-2; TRBD2 agrees at 11 bases. The CDR3 loop spans 18 amino acids. The V gene end was trimmed by 2 bases and the J gene end by 0 bases; junction bases not matched to a gene: 4. Germline V gene sequence: CDR1 KGHDR, CDR2 SFDVKD. DNA for the CDR3: TGTGCCACCAGTGATTCCGGACTAGCGGGCGCGAACACCGGGGAGCTGTTTTTT. It specifies CATSDSGLAGANTGELFF.

The chain carries TRBV3-1 (or the pseudogene TRBV3-2) and TRBJ2-5; 14 positions agree with TRBD2. V lost 4 bases and J lost 5; bases outside the gene matches: 9. The germline V gene has CDR1 LGHDT and CDR2 YNNKEL (reference sequence). The CDR3 consists of 17 residues. CDR3 protein: CASSPQTSGRVWETQYF. In DNA form, the CDR3 reads TGTGCCAGCAGCCCTCAGACTAGCGGGAGGGTGTGGGAGACCCAGTACTTC.

The V gene is TRBV18, the J gene TRBJ1-2; 7 bases agree with TRBD1. The CDR3 consists of 15 residues. V lost 1 base, J lost 3 bases, and 5 bases stayed unmatched. The germline V gene encodes CDR1 KGHSH and CDR2 LQKENI. The CDR3 is CASSPQGQIDYGYTF. The DNA for the CDR3 is TGTGCCAGCTCACCACAGGGACAGATTGACTATGGCTACACCTTC.

CDR3 sequence: CASRIRAAGTEAFF. Written as DNA, the CDR3 is TGTGCCAGCCGGATACGGGCAGCGGGCACTGAAGCTTTCTTT. The V call is TRBV28, the J call TRBJ1-1; D is unclear. Trimming took off 8 bases at V and 4 bases at J, with 17 bases between the two ends. Germline lookup yields CDR1 MDHEN and CDR2 SYDVKM. This CDR3 region has 14 residues.

The chain links TRBV7-2 to TRBJ2-7; D might be TRBD1 (6 bases). Germline loops: CDR1 SGHTA, CDR2 FQGNSA. CDR3 length: 14 amino acids. V lost 5 bases, J lost 6 bases, and 17 bases lay in between. CDR3 DNA: TGTGCCAGCAGCGCCCCCGAGCGCAGGGGCGAGCAGTACTTC. The encoded protein is CASSAPERRGEQYF.

A few counts support this clone. The genes are TRBV5-5 and TRBJ2-7; 7 nucleotides match TRBD1. The V gene's germline CDR1 is SGHKS and CDR2 YYEKEE (reference sequence). CDR3 size: 15 residues. Trimming at V came to 2 bases and at J to 4 bases, leaving 9 bases not matched to a gene. Written as DNA, the CDR3 is TGTGCCAGCAGCTTTAGCACAGGGGAACTTTACGAGCAGTACTTC. This translates into CASSFSTGELYEQYF.

The chain combines TRBV6-5 with TRBJ2-2, with D tentatively TRBD1 (7 bases). Germline CDR1 reads MNHEY; CDR2 reads SVGAGI. Trimming removed 8 bases from V and 0 bases from J, with 10 bases in between. This CDR3 comprises 14 residues. DNA of the CDR3: TGTGCCAGCGGCGGGACAGCGAACACCGGGGAGCTGTTTTTT. As protein: CASGGTANTGELFF.

This rearrangement joins TRBV9 to TRBJ2-1, with 10 positions matching TRBD2. This CDR3 has 16 amino acids. The junction had 9 bases not matched to a gene; V was cut back by 0 bases and J by 9 bases. Germline V CDR1 and CDR2: SGDLS, YYNGEE. The CDR3 protein is CASSVVWLAGEGEQFF. The CDR3 nucleotides are TGTGCCAGCAGCGTAGTGTGGCTAGCGGGAGAAGGTGAGCAGTTCTTC.

The chain's CDR3 is CASSPAGQNNEKLFF. As DNA, the CDR3 is TGTGCCAGCAGCCCGGCGGGGCAGAATAATGAAAAACTGTTTTTT. The chain carries TRBV7-9 and TRBJ1-4, with TRBD1 as a possible D gene (5 bases). Germline CDR1 is SEHNR and CDR2 is FQNEAQ (reference sequence). Trimming took off 5 bases at V and 4 bases at J, with 14 bases between the two ends. There are 15 residues in the CDR3.

The genes are TRBV19 and TRBJ1-5, with 12 bases fitting TRBD1. The CDR3 totals 18 residues. CDR1 and CDR2 from the germline V gene are LNHDA and SQIVND (reference sequence). Losses at the gene ends were 5 bases for V and 6 bases for J; bases not matched to a gene: 14. This CDR3 is CASSSTPGTGGAGQPQHF. The CDR3 DNA reads TGTGCCAGTAGTTCGACCCCCGGGACAGGGGGCGCCGGTCAGCCCCAGCATTTT. Variable domain in full (rest from reference TRBV19 and TRBJ1-5): DGGITQSPKYLFRKEGQNVTLSCEQNLNHDAMYWYRQDPGQGLRLIYYSQIVNDFQKGDIAEGYSVSREKKESFPLTVTSAQKNPTAFYLCASSSTPGTGGAGQPQHFGDGTRLSIL.

In its sample, this clone was seen once. CDR3 loop: CASSEWSLRRDTEAFF. The CDR3 nucleotides are TGTGCCAGCAGTGAATGGTCACTGAGGAGGGACACTGAAGCTTTCTTT. The J gene is TRBJ1-1, the V gene TRBV6-1; no definite D call. This CDR3 has 16 amino acids. Trimming took off 2 bases at V and 3 bases at J, with 16 bases between the two ends. CDR1 and CDR2 (germline): MNHNS, SASEGT.

The CDR3 region is CASSHSRDRPGNTIYF. CDR3 bases: TGCGCCAGCAGCCACTCTCGGGACAGGCCGGGGAACACCATATATTTT. The chain links TRBV4-1 to TRBJ1-3; TRBD1 aligns across 8 bases. CDR1 is MGHRA, CDR2 YSYEKL, per germline. The trim removed 3 bases at V and 7 bases at J, leaving 11 bases unmatched. The CDR3 extends over 16 amino acids.

The chain uses TRBV9 and TRBJ1-2, with a possible D match to TRBD1 (5 bases). V gave up 0 bases and J gave up 4 bases, with 10 bases separating them. CDR1 is SGDLS, CDR2 YYNGEE, per germline. The CDR3 has 14 amino acids. CDR3 protein: CASSVDTGSYGYTF. CDR3 nucleotide sequence: TGTGCCAGCAGCGTAGACACAGGAAGCTATGGCTACACCTTC.

The chain joins TRBV6-5 to TRBJ2-1; 14 nucleotides match TRBD2. This CDR3 contains 16 residues. The junction had 5 bases not matched to a gene; V was cut back by 1 base and J by 9 bases. Germline CDR1 and CDR2: MNHEY and SVGAGI. The CDR3 region has the DNA TGTGCCAGCAGTTACTTGAGGACTAGCGGGAGGTCTGAGCAGTTCTTC. It specifies CASSYLRTSGRSEQFF.

The chain links TRBV28 to TRBJ1-4, with a weak D call TRBD1 (6 bases). The CDR3 is 12 residues long. Trimming left V 10 bases short and J 8 bases short, with 14 bases between. The germline CDR1 and CDR2 sequences are MDHEN and SYDVKM. The CDR3 sequence is CATSGQREKLFF. The CDR3 nucleotides read TGTGCCACGTCCGGACAGCGAGAAAAACTGTTTTTT.